These 21 T cell receptor beta chains were all obtained from the same sample, sequenced in a study of cytomegalovirus exposure and HLA in healthy donors. It was with 60 Vbeta and 13 Jbeta primers that the PCR ran. Sequencing was performed with immunoSEQ multiplex PCR; in TCRdb, only in-frame clones are kept and a portion is missing. The sample carries about 120,000 clones, more than 65% recorded once. The sample taken for sequencing was PBMCs. The receptor set was obtained from a woman aged 30 to 39 in good health and CMV-seronegative.

The chain combines TRBV6-6 with TRBJ1-3; 8 bases fit TRBD1. J lost 6 bases, V lost 8 bases, and 6 bases had no gene match. The CDR3 is 13 amino acids. Germline V CDR1 and CDR2: MNHNY, SVGAGI (reference sequence). The CDR3 DNA reads as TGTGCCAGCTCGGGACAGGCTCTAAACACCATATATTTT. It is translated as CASSGQALNTIYF.

The chain recombines TRBV5-1 with TRBJ1-1; D is undetermined. The CDR3 consists of 15 residues. Germline lookup yields CDR1 SGHRS and CDR2 YFSETQ. V gave up 1 base and J gave up 2 bases, with 12 bases separating them. The CDR3 DNA sequence: TGCGCCAGCAGCTTGACCGCAGTTACCAACACTGAAGCTTTCTTT. Protein sequence: CASSLTAVTNTEAFF.

This chain links TRBV19 with TRBJ1-2, with 7 nucleotides matching TRBD1. The CDR3 extends over 15 amino acids. J lost 7 bases, V lost 5 bases, and 13 bases had no gene match. Germline loops: CDR1 LNHDA, CDR2 SQIVND (reference sequence). CDR3 sequence: CASSSRGRGEGGYTF. The CDR3 DNA reads as TGTGCCAGTAGTTCCCGTGGCAGGGGGGAAGGTGGCTACACCTTC.

V usage is TRBV29-1 and J usage is TRBJ2-7; 7 nucleotides agree with TRBD2. Germline CDR1 SQVTM, CDR2 ANQGSEA. The trim removed 2 bases at V and 0 bases at J, leaving 13 bases unmatched. This CDR3 is built from 17 residues. The CDR3 DNA follows: TGCAGCGTTGAAAGCAGCCTCTCGCGCGGGGGCTCCTACGAGCAGTACTTC. Translation gives CSVESSLSRGGSYEQYF.

This clone has only a few counts. As DNA, the CDR3 is TGTGCCAGCAGGAACGAGGCAGATACGCAGTATTTT. As protein: CASRNEADTQYF. The rearrangement uses TRBV6-1 and TRBJ2-3; D uncertain. CDR3 size: 12 residues. The germline V gene has CDR1 MNHNS and CDR2 SASEGT. The germline V and J ends were trimmed by 6 bases and 4 bases, with 8 bases remaining between them.

The gene calls are TRBV5-1 and TRBJ2-2, with D perhaps TRBD2 (5 bases). The CDR3 sequence is 16 residues long. Trimming pared 0 bases from V and 6 bases from J, leaving 15 bases between. The germline gives CDR1 SGHRS, CDR2 YFSETQ. The CDR3 is CASSLGSEFPPGELFF. CDR3 nucleotide sequence: TGCGCCAGCAGCTTGGGTAGCGAGTTCCCCCCCGGGGAGCTGTTTTTT.

In nucleotides, the CDR3 is TGTGCCAGCAGCCCCTTTAACAGGGGGCCGGGTGGCTACACCTTC. This sequence encodes CASSPFNRGPGGYTF. This rearrangement joins TRBV14 to TRBJ1-2, with 9 positions matching TRBD1. The CDR3 totals 15 residues. Per germline, CDR1 SGHDN and CDR2 FVKESK. V lost 4 bases, J lost 7 bases, and 10 bases stayed unmatched. Full variable domain (rest looked up from reference TRBV14 and TRBJ1-2): EAGVTQFPSHSVIEKGQTVTLRCDPISGHDNLYWYRRVMGKEIKFLLHFVKESKQDESGMPNNRFLAERTGGTYSTLKVQPAELEDSGVYFCASSPFNRGPGGYTFGSGTRLTVV.

The V gene is TRBV5-1, the J gene TRBJ2-3; 13 nucleotides line up with TRBD2. The CDR3 is made up of 16 amino acids. V lost 2 bases to trimming and J lost 4 bases; unmatched junction nucleotides: 4. CDR1 SGHRS and CDR2 YFSETQ come from the germline V gene. Here the CDR3 reads CASSFGLAGVSDTQYF. DNA of the CDR3: TGCGCCAGCAGCTTCGGACTAGCGGGAGTGTCAGATACGCAGTATTTT.

This chain connects TRBV30 to TRBJ1-2, with 7 bases fitting TRBD1. The CDR3 sequence is 12 residues long. Germline CDR1 and CDR2: GTSNPN and SVGIG (reference sequence). With V trimmed by 3 bases and J by 13 bases, 11 bases remained unmatched. CDR3 in DNA: TGTGCCTGGAGGTTCGACAGGGAGTCGTCCACCTTC. It specifies CAWRFDRESSTF.

This clone was counted a single time. V and J are TRBV5-1 and TRBJ2-1; D is unresolved. The V end lost 0 bases, the J end lost 6 bases, and 4 bases lay between the germline ends. Germline assignment: CDR1 SGHRS and CDR2 YFSETQ. This CDR3 has 12 residues. DNA for the CDR3: TGCGCCAGCAGCTTGGCGTTCAATGAGCAGTTCTTC. Its translation: CASSLAFNEQFF.

This chain joins TRBV10-1 and TRBJ1-5, with 9 positions matching TRBD1. V lost 8 bases and J lost 2; bases outside the gene matches: 28. The CDR3 has 22 amino acids. Germline-derived CDR1 and CDR2 are WNHNN and SYGVQD (reference sequence). The CDR3 here is CASSKLGLRDRVAFRGNQPQHF. As DNA, the CDR3 is TGCGCCAGCTCTAAGTTGGGACTACGGGACAGGGTCGCGTTTAGGGGCAATCAGCCCCAGCATTTT.

The J gene is TRBJ1-1, the V gene TRBV6-5; maybe TRBD1 (5 bases). CDR1 is MNHEY and CDR2 is SVGAGI in the germline V gene. The CDR3 has 16 amino acids. With 0 bases removed from V and 2 bases from J, the gap between germline ends came to 13 bases. This chain's CDR3 is CASSYSTGVTNTEAFF. For the CDR3, the DNA is TGTGCCAGCAGTTACTCGACGGGGGTCACAAACACTGAAGCTTTCTTT.

The chain carries TRBV12-5 and TRBJ2-1, with TRBD2 identical over 13 bases. Trimming took 4 bases from V and 4 from J; bases not matched to a gene: 10. Looked up from germline, CDR1 is LGHNT and CDR2 is FRNRAP. The CDR3 loop spans 18 amino acids. CDR3 nucleotide sequence: TGTGCTAGTGGTTCCAACCGACTAGCGGGGGGAGAATACAATGAGCAGTTCTTC. This translates into CASGSNRLAGGEYNEQFF.

This clone has more than one count but fewer than ten. The CDR3 is CASGGKYWEGPQHF. The CDR3 DNA reads TGTGCCAGCGGGGGGAAGTATTGGGAGGGGCCCCAGCATTTT. The genes are TRBV27 and TRBJ1-5; possible D gene TRBD1, 5 bases. V lost 8 bases to trimming and J lost 9 bases, with 20 bases between them. Germline V gene lookup returns CDR1 MNHEY and CDR2 SMNVEV (reference sequence). The CDR3 consists of 14 residues.

This chain links TRBV25-1 with TRBJ2-3, with 12 bases matching TRBD2. The trim removed 4 bases at V and 2 bases at J, leaving 1 base unmatched. Per the germline V gene, CDR1 is MGHDK and CDR2 is SYGVNS. CDR3 size: 15 residues. The DNA of the CDR3 is TGTGCCAGCAGTGGACTAGCGGGGGACACAGATACGCAGTATTTT. Its translation: CASSGLAGDTDTQYF. Full variable domain (remainder filled in from reference TRBV25-1 and TRBJ2-3): EADIYQTPRYLVIGTGKKITLECSQTMGHDKMYWYQQDPGMELHLIHYSYGVNSTEKGDLSSESTVSRIRTEHFPLTLESARPSHTSQYLCASSGLAGDTDTQYFGPGTRLTVL.

This clone was seen a single time. The CDR3 nucleotides read TGTGCCAGCAACCCAGAGACAGGGGGCTCTGGGGCCAACGTCCTGACTTTC. It is translated as CASNPETGGSGANVLTF. The rearrangement uses TRBV4-2 and TRBJ2-6, with 9 positions matching TRBD1. CDR3 length equals 17 residues. Looked up from germline, CDR1 is LGHNA and CDR2 is YNFKEQ. V dropped 7 bases and J dropped 0; count of bases not matched to a gene: 7.

Here the CDR3 reads CASTLGQGSLHTIYF. The CDR3 DNA is TGTGCCAGTACCCTCGGACAGGGGAGTTTACACACCATATATTTT. The rearrangement joins TRBV19 to TRBJ1-3; 9 bases align to TRBD1. The CDR3 is 15 residues long. Germline trimming cut 7 bases from V and 8 bases from J; bases unmatched to any gene: 12. The germline V gene has CDR1 LNHDA and CDR2 SQIVND (reference sequence). The whole variable domain, filled in from reference TRBV19 and TRBJ1-3, reads DGGITQSPKYLFRKEGQNVTLSCEQNLNHDAMYWYRQDPGQGLRLIYYSQIVNDFQKGDIAEGYSVSREKKESFPLTVTSAQKNPTAFYLCASTLGQGSLHTIYFGEGSWLTVV.

J is TRBJ2-7 and V is TRBV6-5, with no clear D. The CDR3 loop spans 11 amino acids. The V and J ends lost 1 base and 7 bases respectively, with 5 bases between them. The V gene's germline CDR1 is MNHEY and CDR2 SVGAGI. The CDR3 here is CASSYLAEQYF. The CDR3 nucleotides read TGTGCCAGCAGTTACTTAGCTGAGCAGTACTTC.

This clone has just one count. The sample contains more than one DNA sequence encoding this CDR3. The rearrangement uses TRBV4-1 and TRBJ1-1; D gene ambiguous. V was clipped by 0 bases and J by 1 base, with 3 bases between them. The germline gives CDR1 MGHRA, CDR2 YSYEKL. CDR3 length: 13 residues. CDR3 protein: CASSQDRNTEAFF. The DNA of the CDR3 is TGCGCCAGCAGCCAAGACAGGAACACTGAAGCTTTCTTT.

The chain recombines TRBV5-1 with TRBJ1-1, with a tentative D call TRBD1 (5 bases). The germline V gene has CDR1 SGHRS and CDR2 YFSETQ. The CDR3 length is 13 residues. Trimming took 5 bases from V and 1 from J, leaving 9 bases between them. The CDR3 DNA reads as TGCGCCAGCAGTTATGACAGGAACACTGAAGCTTTCTTT. Encoded protein: CASSYDRNTEAFF.

The chain carries TRBV5-6 and TRBJ2-4; the match to TRBD1 covers 8 bases. The V and J ends lost 3 bases and 4 bases, in that order; junction bases with no gene match: 6. The CDR3 spans 15 residues. Germline CDR1 SGHDT, CDR2 YYEEEE. The CDR3 DNA reads as TGTGCCAGCAGCTCGCCGGGACAGGAGAAAAACATTCAGTACTTC. This codes for CASSSPGQEKNIQYF.